Described below is a single T cell receptor (beta chain) sequence and its context. Trimming removed 4 bases at V and 6 bases at J, with 16 bases between. The CDR3 extends over 14 amino acids. Germline V lookup: CDR1 LGHDT, CDR2 YNNKEL (reference sequence). An amount of RNA that ranged from roughly 0.5 to 1 ug was reverse transcribed with random hexamers. The immunoSEQ assay covered 54 Vbeta and 13 Jbeta segments for CDR3. Each CDR3 protein gets one entry after TCRdb re-called the immunoSEQ multiplex PCR reads with MiXCR. This table has fewer than 200,000 distinct CDR3 sequences, approximately 93% appearing once. This sample was included in a study of CD8 T cells in Susac syndrome.

The sequence came from a human donor in good health. Material for sequencing was CD4+ T cells from PBMCs. The chain recombines TRBV3-1 with TRBJ2-7; D gene ambiguous. The CDR3 bases are TGTGCCAGCAGCCGCGTACCGGGTTTCGGCGAGCAGTACTTC. As protein: CASSRVPGFGEQYF.